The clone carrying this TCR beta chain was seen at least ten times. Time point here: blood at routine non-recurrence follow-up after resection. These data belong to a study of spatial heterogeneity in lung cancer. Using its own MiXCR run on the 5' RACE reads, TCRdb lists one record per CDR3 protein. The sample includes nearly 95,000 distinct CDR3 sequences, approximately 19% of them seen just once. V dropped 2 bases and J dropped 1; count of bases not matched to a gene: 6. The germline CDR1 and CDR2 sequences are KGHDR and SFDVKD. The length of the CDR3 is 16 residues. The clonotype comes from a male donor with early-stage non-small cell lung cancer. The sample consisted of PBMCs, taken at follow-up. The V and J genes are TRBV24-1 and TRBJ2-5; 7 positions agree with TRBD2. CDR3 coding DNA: TGTGCCACCAGTGATTCTTCCAGCGGGATCCAAGAGACCCAGTACTTC. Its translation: CATSDSSSGIQETQYF.